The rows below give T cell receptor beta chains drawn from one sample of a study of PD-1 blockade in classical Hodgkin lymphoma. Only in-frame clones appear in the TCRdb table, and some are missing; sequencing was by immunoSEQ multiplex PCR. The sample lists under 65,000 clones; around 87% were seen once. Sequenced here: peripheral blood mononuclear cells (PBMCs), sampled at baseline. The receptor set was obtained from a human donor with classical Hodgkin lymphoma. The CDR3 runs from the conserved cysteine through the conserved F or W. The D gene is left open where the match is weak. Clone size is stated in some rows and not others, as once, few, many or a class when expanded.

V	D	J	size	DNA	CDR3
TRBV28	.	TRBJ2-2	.	TGTGCCAGCAGTTTATTTGGGGCGAGGGACGGGGAGCTGTTTTTT	CASSLFGARDGELFF
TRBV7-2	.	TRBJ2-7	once	TGTGCCAGCAGCTTAGGGACCGCTAGGATCTCCTACGAGCAGTACTTC	CASSLGTARISYEQYF
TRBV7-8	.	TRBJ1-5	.	TGTGCCAGCAGCTTGGGGGCGGGGGGGATCAGCAATCAGCCCCAGCATTTT	CASSLGAGGISNQPQHF
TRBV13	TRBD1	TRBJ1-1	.	TGTGCCAGCATCATAACTCCTGACAGGGGAGGTGCTTTCTTT	CASIITPDRGGAFF
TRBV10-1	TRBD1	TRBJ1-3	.	TGCGCCAGCAGCCCCGGGACAGGGGGGAACACCATATATTTT	CASSPGTGGNTIYF
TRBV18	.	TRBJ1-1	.	TGTGCCAGCTCAGGGTTCGACGACACTGAAGCTTTCTTT	CASSGFDDTEAFF
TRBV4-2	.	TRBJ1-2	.	TGTGCCAGCAGCCAAGAGGCAGGGGCAGGCTACACCTTC	CASSQEAGAGYTF
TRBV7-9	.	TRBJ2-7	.	TGTGCCAGCAGCGCGGGTTCTTTCTACGAGCAGTACTTC	CASSAGSFYEQYF
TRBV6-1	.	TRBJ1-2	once	TGTGCCAGCAACTGGGGGGGCGATCGTCTTAACGGCTACACCTTC	CASNWGGDRLNGYTF
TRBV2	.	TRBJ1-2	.	TGTGCCAGCAGTGACGGCGGCTATGGCTACACCTTC	CASSDGGYGYTF
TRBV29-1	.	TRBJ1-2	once	TGCAGCGTTGAAGAGGGAGAGGGAGCGGCCTTC	CSVEEGEGAAF
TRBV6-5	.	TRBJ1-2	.	TGTGCCAGCAGTTACGAGGGGGGCTATGGCTACACCTTC	CASSYEGGYGYTF
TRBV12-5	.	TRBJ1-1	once	TGTGCTAGTGGTTTAGTTGGAGTTGAAGCTTTCTTT	CASGLVGVEAFF
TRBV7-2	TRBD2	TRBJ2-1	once	TGTGCCAGCAGCCCCCGGGTAGCGGGGGGGTTCTACAATGAGCAGTTCTTC	CASSPRVAGGFYNEQFF
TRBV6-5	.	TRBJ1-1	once	TGTGCCAGCAGTGAAGTGTCTGAAGCTTTCTTT	CASSEVSEAFF
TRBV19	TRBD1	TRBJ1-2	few	TGTGCCAGTAGGAGAGAAGGGACAGGGACTGCCTATGGCTACACCTTC	CASRREGTGTAYGYTF
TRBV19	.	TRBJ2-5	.	TGTGCCAGTAGTATAAGGGAACTAGTGGGCGAGACCCAGTACTTC	CASSIRELVGETQYF
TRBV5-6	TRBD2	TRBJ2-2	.	TGTGCCAGCAGCTTTAGCGGGGGTTGGTCCGGGGAGCTGTTTTTT	CASSFSGGWSGELFF
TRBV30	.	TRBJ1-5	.	TGTGCCTGGAATTTGGGGGAAGGGCAGCCCCAGCATTTT	CAWNLGEGQPQHF
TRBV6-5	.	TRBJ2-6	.	TGTGCCAGCAGATATGACAGCCCTGGGGCCAACGTCCTGACTTTC	CASRYDSPGANVLTF
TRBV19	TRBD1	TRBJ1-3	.	TGTGCCAGTAGCTGGACAGGGGCCGCCGACTCTGGAAACACCATATATTTT	CASSWTGAADSGNTIYF
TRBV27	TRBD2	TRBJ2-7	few	TGTGCCAGCCGAAGTAGCGGGGGGTTCTTGAGCGAGCAGTACTTC	CASRSSGGFLSEQYF